This T cell receptor (beta chain) stems from a study of blood T cell repertoires in COVID-19. As for the study in general: Nucleic acid was either cDNA or gDNA, and it came from T cells, B-cell-depleted T cells, or PBMCs.

Libraries were prepared by immunoSEQ multiplex PCR; TCRdb keeps only in-frame clonotypes and omits some of them. The sample includes approximately 34,000 clones, roughly 80% seen only once; the top ten take 13% to 15%. The CDR3 spans 16 residues. CDR1 and CDR2 (germline): KGHSH, LQKENI. Trimming removed 2 bases from V and 7 bases from J, with 15 bases in between. This TCR derives from a woman in her 70s with acute or convalescent COVID-19. This rearrangement joins TRBV18 to TRBJ1-6; D remains unclear. Input material: peripheral blood. DNA for the CDR3: TGTGCCAGCTCACCAGAGGAGGATTACTTGAATTCACCCCTCCACTTT. This gives the protein CASSPEEDYLNSPLHF.